Sequencing of this T cell receptor beta chain was carried out in a study of T cells in localized non-small cell lung cancer. This clone was detected a few times. Its matching antigen is unknown. The sample holds other DNA sequences that translate to the same CDR3. This CDR3 has 13 amino acids. CDR1 KGHSH and CDR2 LQKENI come from the germline V gene. Trimming stripped 3 bases from V and 1 base from J, with 6 bases between. The repertoire was sequenced with immunoSEQ multiplex PCR; TCRdb's copy has only in-frame clones and lacks some. The sample holds about 28,000 clones, 80% to 95% seen once. Study-level points and caveats: Measurement of T cell clonality placed uninvolved adjacent lung highest, above the level in tumor. Appearances in adjacent lung were noted for a median 57 of the top 100 tumor clones. The tumor had only one region sequenced, so heterogeneity remains possible. Higher blood T cell density tracked longer overall survival.

The receptor's source is a female donor older than 55 with stage I lung adenocarcinoma. The chain carries TRBV18 and TRBJ1-1, with a possible D match to TRBD1 (5 bases). Specimen: peripheral blood, collected before any cancer treatment. CDR3 bases: TGTGCCAGCTCACCCGGGGGGAACACTGAAGCTTTCTTT. Translated: CASSPGGNTEAFF.